Reported below is one TCR beta chain. The entry originates in a study of blood T cell repertoires in COVID-19. As processed by the authors: It was from reference gene primer amplification that nucleated cell counts were estimated. Clones were read by immunoSEQ multiplex PCR, and TCRdb kept only the in-frame ones, dropping some. V, J and clone size derive from that table, while D and trimming were established from the DNA sequence. The sample has around 81,000 clones; around nine tenths are singletons. The sequence came from a woman aged 55 to 70 with acute or convalescent COVID-19. Sequenced sample: peripheral blood.

The CDR3 sequence: CAWSERGPYQETQYF. For the CDR3, the DNA is TGTGCCTGGAGTGAGCGGGGACCGTACCAAGAGACCCAGTACTTC. The chain employs TRBV30 and TRBJ2-5; 7 bases are shared with TRBD2. The CDR3 covers 15 residues. Trimming removed 1 base from V and 0 bases from J; junction bases left unmatched: 5. Per the germline V gene, CDR1 is GTSNPN and CDR2 is SVGIG (reference sequence).